One sample yielded the 4 T cell receptor beta chains listed below, sequenced in a study of neurological immune-mediated disorders. The time point here: technical triplicate 3. TCRdb reprocessed the 5' RACE reads via MiXCR and lists one record per CDR3 protein. The table records nearly 45,000 distinct CDR3 sequences, 20% to 25% of them present only once. The sequencing input was PBMCs. The receptors shown here come from a man aged 55 to 69 with HTLV-1-associated myelopathy (HAM/TSP).

This clonotype was seen many times. The chain couples TRBV20-1 to TRBJ1-5; possible D gene TRBD1, 6 bases. The CDR3 sequence is 15 residues long. V gave up 3 bases and J gave up 2 bases, with 14 bases separating them. Germline CDR1 DFQATT, CDR2 SNEGSKA (reference sequence). The CDR3 bases are TGCAGTGCTAGGGCCCGGGGGCGTCGCAATCAGCCCCAGCATTTT. Amino acid sequence: CSARARGRRNQPQHF.

The table lists this clonotype with many counts. The chain joins TRBV28 to TRBJ2-7; 8 nucleotides line up with TRBD2. Germline V lookup: CDR1 MDHEN, CDR2 SYDVKM. The CDR3 contains 15 residues. J was trimmed by 4 bases and V by 5 bases; bases with no gene match: 10. CDR3 DNA: TGTGCCAGCAGTGGTCCCACTAGCGGCCATTACGAGCAGTACTTC. It translates to CASSGPTSGHYEQYF. Looking up the rest from reference TRBV28 and TRBJ2-7 gives the full variable domain: DVKVTQSSRYLVKRTGEKVFLECVQDMDHENMFWYRQDPGLGLRLIYFSYDVKMKEKGDIPEGYSVSREKKERFSLILESASTNQTSMYLCASSGPTSGHYEQYFGPGTRLTVT.

Ten or more counts support this clonotype. The V call is TRBV5-4, the J call TRBJ2-1; TRBD2 aligns across 10 bases. The CDR3 has 18 residues. The V gene end was trimmed by 4 bases and the J gene end by 5 bases; junction bases not matched to a gene: 15. CDR1 and CDR2 (germline): SGHNT, YYREEE (reference sequence). The CDR3 sequence: CASSPESGRAAFDNEQFF. The DNA for the CDR3 is TGTGCCAGCAGCCCCGAGAGCGGGAGGGCCGCGTTCGACAATGAGCAGTTCTTC.

V usage is TRBV4-2 and J usage is TRBJ2-5; possible D gene TRBD1, 5 bases. Deletions cut 0 bases from V and 2 bases from J, with 13 bases between. Germline V gene sequence: CDR1 LGHNA, CDR2 YNFKEQ. The CDR3 has 16 amino acids. The CDR3 bases are TGTGCCAGCAGCCAAGATCTTGACAGCCCGCAAGAGACCCAGTACTTC. This translates into CASSQDLDSPQETQYF.